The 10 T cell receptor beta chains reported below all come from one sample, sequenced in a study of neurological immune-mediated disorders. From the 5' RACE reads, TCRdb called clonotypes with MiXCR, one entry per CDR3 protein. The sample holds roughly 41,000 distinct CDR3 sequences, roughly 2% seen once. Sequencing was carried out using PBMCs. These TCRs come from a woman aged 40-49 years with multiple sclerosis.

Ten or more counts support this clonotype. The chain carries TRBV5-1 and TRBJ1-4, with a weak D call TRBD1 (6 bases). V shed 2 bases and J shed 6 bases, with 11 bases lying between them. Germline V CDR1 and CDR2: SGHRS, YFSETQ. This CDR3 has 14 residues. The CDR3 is CASSLQGLDEKLFF. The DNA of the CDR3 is TGCGCCAGCAGCTTACAGGGACTAGATGAAAAACTGTTTTTT. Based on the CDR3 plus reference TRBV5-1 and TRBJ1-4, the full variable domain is KAGVTQTPRYLIKTRGQQVTLSCSPISGHRSVSWYQQTPGQGLQFLFEYFSETQRNKGNFPGRFSGRQFSNSRSEMNVSTLELGDSALYLCASSLQGLDEKLFFGSGTQLSVL.

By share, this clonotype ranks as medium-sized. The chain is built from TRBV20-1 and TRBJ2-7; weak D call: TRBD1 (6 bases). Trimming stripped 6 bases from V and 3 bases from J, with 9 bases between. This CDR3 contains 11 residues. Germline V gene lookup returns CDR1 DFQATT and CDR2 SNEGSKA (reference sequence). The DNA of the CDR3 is TGCAGTGCCACCAGGGGCTACGAGCAGTACTTC. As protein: CSATRGYEQYF.

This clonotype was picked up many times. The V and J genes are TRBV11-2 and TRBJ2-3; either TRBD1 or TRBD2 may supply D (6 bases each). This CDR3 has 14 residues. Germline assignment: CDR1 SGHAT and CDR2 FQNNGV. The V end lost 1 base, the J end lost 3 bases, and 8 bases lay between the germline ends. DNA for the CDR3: TGTGCCAGCAGCTTAGTAGGGGGGACAGATACGCAGTATTTT. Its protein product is CASSLVGGTDTQYF.

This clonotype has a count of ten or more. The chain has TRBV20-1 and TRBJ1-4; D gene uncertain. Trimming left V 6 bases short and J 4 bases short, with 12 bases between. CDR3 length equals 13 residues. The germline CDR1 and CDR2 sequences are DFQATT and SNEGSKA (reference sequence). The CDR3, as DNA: TGCAGTGCCGGCCAAGGGAATAATGAAAAACTGTTTTTT. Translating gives CSAGQGNNEKLFF.

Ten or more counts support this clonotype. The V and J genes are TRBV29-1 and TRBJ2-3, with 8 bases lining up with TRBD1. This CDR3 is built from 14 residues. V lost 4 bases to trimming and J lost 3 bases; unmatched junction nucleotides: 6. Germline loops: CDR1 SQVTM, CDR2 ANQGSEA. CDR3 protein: CSVGTGSRTDTQYF. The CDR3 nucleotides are TGCAGCGTTGGGACAGGGAGTAGGACAGATACGCAGTATTTT.

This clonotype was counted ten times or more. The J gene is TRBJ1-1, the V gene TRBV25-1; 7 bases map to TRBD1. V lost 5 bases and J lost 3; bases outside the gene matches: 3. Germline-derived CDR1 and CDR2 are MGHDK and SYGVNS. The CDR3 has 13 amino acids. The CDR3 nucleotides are TGTGCCAGCAGTCCGACAGGGTACACTGAAGCTTTCTTT. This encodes CASSPTGYTEAFF.

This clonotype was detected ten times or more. The CDR3 sequence: CASSFGLAGDLQFF. CDR3 DNA: TGTGCCAGCAGCTTCGGACTAGCGGGGGACCTCCAGTTCTTC. The chain combines TRBV7-2 with TRBJ2-1; 13 nucleotides line up with TRBD2. Germline CDR1 reads SGHTA; CDR2 reads FQGNSA. The ends lost 3 bases at V and 13 bases at J; junction bases unmatched: 6. CDR3 length: 14 amino acids.

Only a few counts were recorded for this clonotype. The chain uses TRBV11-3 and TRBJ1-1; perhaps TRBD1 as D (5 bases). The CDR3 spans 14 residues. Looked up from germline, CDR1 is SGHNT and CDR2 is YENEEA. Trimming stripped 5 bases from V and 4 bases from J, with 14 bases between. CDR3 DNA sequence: TGTGCCAGCAGCCCGGGACGTGGGGCCACTGAAGCTTTCTTT. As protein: CASSPGRGATEAFF.

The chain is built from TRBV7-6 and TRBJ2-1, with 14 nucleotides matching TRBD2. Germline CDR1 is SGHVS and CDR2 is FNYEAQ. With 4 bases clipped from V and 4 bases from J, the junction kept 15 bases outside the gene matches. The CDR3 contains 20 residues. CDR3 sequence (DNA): TGTGCCAGCAGCTCCCGCTCCGGGACTAGCGGGGGTGGGGGGTACAATGAGCAGTTCTTC. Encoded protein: CASSSRSGTSGGGGYNEQFF.

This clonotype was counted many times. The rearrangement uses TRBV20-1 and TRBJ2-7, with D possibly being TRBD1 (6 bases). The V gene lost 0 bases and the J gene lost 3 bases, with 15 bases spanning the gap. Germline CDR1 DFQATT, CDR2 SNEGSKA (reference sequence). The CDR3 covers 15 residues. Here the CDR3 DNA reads TGCAGTGCTAGAGATCCAGGCAGGGGTGACTACGAGCAGTACTTC. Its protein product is CSARDPGRGDYEQYF.